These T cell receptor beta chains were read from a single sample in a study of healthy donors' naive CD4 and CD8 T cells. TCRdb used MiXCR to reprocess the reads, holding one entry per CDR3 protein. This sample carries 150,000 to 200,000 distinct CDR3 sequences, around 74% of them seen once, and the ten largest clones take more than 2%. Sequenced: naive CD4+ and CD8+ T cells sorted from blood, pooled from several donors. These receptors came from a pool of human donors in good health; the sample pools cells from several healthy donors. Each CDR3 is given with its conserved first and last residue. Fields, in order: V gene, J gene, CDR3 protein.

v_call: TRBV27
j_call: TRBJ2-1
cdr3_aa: CASSLSSYNEQFF

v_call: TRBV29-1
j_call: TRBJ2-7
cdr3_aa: CSVEDRGDRLSYEQYF

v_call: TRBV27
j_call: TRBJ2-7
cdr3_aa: CASRPDRGYEQYF

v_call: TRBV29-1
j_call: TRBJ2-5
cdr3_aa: CSVGPQGGETQYF

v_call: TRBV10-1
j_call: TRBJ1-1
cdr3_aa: CASTQTGMNTEAFF

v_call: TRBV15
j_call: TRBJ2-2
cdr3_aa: CATSYPSGRANTGELFF

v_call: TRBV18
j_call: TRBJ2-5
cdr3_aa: CASSPRARGPETQYF

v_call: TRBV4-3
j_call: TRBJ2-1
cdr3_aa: CASSHPSSGTGVDNEQFF

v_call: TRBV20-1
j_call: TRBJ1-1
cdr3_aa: CSARDGNSYREDLTEAFF

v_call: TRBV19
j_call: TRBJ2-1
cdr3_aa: CASSVGPDNEQFF

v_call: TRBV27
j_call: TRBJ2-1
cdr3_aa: CASKGVYNEQFF

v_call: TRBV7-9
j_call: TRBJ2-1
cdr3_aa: CTSSSLAGTEYNEQFF

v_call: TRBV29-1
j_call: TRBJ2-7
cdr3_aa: CSVEQDRSYEQYF

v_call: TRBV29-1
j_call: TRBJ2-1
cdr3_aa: CSVCQALGNEQFF

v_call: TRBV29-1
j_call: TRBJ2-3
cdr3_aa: CSVAFQRLGDTQYF

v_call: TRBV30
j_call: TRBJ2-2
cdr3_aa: CAWRRTSGGSGELFF

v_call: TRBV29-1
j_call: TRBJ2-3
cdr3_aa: CSVRLAGAKSRTDTQYF

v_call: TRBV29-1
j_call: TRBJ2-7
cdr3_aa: CSVRSRGGEQYF

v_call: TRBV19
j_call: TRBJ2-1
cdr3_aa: CASRDRAYEQFF

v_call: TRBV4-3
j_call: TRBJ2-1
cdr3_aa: CASSSLSYNEQFF

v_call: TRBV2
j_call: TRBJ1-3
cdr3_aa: CASSGQGLGGNTIYF

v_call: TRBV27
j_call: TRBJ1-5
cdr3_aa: CASSSRQGGNQPQHF

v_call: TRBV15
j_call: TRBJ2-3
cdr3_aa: CATIRHPPRTSTDTQYF

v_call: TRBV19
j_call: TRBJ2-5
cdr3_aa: CASSTRGQETQYF

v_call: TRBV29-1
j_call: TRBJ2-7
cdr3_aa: CSVVLGASEQYF

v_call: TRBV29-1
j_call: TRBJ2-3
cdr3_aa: CSVVISNTDTQYF

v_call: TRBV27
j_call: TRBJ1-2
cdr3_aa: CASSLGLDIKGGYTF

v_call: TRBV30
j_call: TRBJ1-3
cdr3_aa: CAWREFRAAGNTIYF

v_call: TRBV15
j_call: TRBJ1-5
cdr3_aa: CATSRDRVSPQHF

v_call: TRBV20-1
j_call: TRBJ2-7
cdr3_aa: CSAREGGSFEQYF

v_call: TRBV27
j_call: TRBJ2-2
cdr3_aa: CASASSGELFF

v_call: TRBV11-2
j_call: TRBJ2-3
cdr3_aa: CASSPGSLDTQYF

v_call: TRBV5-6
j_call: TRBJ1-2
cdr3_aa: CASSSEGRYGYTF

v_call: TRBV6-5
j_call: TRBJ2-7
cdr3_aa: CASSYSGTGLYEQYF

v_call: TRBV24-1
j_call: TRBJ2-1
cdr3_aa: CATSPDRPNEQFF

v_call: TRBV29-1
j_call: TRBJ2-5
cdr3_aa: CSVGLNRDRQETQYF

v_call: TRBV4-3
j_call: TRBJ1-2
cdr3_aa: CASSQVQGPEGYTF

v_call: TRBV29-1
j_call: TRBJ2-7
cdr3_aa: CSVIGQGAYEQYF

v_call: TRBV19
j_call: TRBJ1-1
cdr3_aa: CASSIAGGTEAFF

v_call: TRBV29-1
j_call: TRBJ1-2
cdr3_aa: CSIPSTGNYGYTF

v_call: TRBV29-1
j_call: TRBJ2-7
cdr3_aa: CSVGEGPFSYEQYF

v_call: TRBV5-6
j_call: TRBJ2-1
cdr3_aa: CASRGAHTSLSYNEQFF

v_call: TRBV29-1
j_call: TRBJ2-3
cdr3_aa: CSAKGLAGITSTDTQYF

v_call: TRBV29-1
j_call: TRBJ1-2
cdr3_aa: CSVEDYLGPTYGYTF

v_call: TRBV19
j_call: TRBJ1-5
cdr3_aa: CASSMLGGGNQPQHF

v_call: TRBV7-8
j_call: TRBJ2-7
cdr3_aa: CASSLRTVEVEQYF

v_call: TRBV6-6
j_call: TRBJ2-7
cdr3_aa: CASSYGTGSSGEQYF

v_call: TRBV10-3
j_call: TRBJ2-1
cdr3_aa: CAISSGTGDNEQFF

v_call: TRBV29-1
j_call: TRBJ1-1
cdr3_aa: CSVASVTEAFF

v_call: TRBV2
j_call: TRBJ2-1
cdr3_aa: CASSGDQVQFF

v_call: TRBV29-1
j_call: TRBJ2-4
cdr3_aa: CSVETANIQYF

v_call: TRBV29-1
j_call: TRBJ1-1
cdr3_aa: CSAWDRELGEAFF

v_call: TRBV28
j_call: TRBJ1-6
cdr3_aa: CTFGRFPLHF